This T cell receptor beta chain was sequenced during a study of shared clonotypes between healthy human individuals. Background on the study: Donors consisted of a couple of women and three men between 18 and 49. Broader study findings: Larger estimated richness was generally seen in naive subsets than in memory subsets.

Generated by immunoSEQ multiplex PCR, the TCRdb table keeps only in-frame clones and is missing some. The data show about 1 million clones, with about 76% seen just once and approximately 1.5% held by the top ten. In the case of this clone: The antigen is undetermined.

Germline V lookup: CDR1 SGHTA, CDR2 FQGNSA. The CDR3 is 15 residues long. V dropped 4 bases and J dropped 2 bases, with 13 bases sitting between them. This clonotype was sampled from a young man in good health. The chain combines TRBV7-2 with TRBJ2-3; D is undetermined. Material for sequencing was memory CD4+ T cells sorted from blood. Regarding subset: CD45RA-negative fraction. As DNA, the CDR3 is TGTGCCAGCAGCTCCAGGCAACTGGTCACAGATACGCAGTATTTT. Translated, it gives CASSSRQLVTDTQYF.